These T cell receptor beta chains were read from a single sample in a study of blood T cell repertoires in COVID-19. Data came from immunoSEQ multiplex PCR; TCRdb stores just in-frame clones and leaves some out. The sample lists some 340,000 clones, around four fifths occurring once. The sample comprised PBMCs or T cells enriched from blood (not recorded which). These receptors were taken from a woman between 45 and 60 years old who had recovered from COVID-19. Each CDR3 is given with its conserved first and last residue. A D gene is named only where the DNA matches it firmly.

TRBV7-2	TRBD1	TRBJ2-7	CASSPGDRGSEQYF
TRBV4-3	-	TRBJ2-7	CASSQEGSGIYEQYF
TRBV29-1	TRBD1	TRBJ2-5	CSGKDRGYQETQYF
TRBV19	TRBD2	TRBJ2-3	CASSIDPGGLVKDTQYF
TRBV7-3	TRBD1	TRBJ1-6	CASSLMDRGDSPLHF
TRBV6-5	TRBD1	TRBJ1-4	CASSLNRGSNEKLFF
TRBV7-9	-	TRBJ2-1	CASSLVLGSSRNEQFF
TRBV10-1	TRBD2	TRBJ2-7	CASSEPELAGVVFSEQYF
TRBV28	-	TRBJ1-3	CASSLSQGNTIYF
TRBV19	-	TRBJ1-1	CASRWQMNTEAFF
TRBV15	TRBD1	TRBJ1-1	CATSRVRQGYTEAFF
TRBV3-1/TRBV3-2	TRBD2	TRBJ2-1	CASSFRREMSEQFF
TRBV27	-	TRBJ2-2	CASRRMGATGELFF
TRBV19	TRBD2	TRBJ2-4	CASSARTSGGAGNIQYF
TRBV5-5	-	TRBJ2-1	CASSLGGYDNEQFF
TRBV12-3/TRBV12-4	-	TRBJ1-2	CASSMDIVYGYTF
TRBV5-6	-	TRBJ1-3	CASSLGQVSGNTIYF
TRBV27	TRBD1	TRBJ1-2	CASSSTKIQGHGYGYTF
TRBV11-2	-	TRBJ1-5	CASSLDTGYQPQHF
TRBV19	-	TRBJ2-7	CASSPTGPREQYF
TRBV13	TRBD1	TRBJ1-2	CASSLVAGGYGYTF
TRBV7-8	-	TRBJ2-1	CASSRGQSRNEQFF
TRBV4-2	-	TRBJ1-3	CASSQERGGGQASGNTIYF
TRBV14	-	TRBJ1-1	CASSPRLNTEAFF
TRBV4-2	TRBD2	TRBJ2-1	CASSQTSGRTSSYNEQFF
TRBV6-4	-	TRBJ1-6	CASSDHGVGNSPLHF